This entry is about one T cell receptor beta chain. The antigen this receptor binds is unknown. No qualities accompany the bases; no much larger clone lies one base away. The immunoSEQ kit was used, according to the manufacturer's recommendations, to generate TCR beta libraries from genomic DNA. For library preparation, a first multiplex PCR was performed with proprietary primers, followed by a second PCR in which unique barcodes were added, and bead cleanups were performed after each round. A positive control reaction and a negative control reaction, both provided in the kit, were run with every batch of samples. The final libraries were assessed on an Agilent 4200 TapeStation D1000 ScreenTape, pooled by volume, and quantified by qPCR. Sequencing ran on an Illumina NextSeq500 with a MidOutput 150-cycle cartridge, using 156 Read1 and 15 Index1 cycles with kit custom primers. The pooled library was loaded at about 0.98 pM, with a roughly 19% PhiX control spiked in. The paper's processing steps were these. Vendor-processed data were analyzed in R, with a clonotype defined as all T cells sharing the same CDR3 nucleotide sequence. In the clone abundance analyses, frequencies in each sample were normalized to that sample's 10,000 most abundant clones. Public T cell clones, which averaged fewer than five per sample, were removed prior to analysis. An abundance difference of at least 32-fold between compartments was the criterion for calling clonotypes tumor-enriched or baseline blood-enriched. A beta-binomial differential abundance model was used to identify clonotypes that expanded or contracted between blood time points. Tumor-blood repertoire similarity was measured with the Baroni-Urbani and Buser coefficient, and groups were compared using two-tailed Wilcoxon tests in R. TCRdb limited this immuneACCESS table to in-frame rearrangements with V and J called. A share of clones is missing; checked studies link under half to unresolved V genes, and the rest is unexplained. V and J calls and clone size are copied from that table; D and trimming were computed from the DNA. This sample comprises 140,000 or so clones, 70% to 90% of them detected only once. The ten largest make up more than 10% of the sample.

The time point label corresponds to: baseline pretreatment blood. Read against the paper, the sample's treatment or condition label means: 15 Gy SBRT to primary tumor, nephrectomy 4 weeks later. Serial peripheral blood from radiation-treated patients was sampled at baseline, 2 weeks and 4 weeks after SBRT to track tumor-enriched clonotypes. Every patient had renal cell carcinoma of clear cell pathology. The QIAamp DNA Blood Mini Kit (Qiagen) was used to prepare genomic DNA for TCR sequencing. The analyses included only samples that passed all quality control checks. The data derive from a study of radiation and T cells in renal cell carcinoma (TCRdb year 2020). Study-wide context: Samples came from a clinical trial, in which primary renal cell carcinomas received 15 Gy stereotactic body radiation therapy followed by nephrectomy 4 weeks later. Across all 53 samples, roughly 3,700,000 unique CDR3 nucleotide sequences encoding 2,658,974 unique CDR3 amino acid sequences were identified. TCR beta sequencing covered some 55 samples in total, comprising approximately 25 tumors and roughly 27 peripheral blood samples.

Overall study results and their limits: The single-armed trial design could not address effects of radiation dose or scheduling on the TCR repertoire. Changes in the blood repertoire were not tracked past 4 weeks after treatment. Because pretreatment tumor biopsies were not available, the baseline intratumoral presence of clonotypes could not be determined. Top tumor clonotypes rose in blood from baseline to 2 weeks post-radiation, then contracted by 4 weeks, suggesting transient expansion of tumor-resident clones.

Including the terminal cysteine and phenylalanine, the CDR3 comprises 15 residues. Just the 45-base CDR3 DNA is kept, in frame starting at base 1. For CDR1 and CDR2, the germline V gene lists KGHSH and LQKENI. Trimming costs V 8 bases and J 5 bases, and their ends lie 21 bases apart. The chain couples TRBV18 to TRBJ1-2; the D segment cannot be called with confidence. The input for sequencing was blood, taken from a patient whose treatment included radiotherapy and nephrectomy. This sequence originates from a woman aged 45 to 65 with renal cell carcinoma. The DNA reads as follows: TGTGCCAGCGCCACCCTTGGCATAGGAAAATATGGCTACACCTTC. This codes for CASATLGIGKYGYTF.